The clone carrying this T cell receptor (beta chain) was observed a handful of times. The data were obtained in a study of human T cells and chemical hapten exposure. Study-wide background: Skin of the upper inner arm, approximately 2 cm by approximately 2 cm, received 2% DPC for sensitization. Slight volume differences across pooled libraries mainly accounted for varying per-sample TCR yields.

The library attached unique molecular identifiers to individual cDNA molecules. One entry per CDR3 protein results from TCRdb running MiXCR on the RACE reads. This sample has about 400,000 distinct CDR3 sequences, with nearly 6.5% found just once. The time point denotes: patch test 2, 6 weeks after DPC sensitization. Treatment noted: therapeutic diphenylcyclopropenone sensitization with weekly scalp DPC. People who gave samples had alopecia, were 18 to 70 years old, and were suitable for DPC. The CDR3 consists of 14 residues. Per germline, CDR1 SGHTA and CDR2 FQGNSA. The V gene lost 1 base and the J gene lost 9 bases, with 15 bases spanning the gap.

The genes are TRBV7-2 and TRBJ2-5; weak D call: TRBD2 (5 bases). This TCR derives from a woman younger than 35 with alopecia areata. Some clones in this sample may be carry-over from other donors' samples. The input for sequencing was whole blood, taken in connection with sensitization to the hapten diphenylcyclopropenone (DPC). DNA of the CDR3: TGTGCCAGCAGCTTAGGGGAGCCGACTCGGGCCCAGTACTTC. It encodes CASSLGEPTRAQYF.